This record looks at one T cell receptor beta chain sequence and its context. This CDR3 comprises 14 residues. Germline V gene lookup returns CDR1 MNHEY and CDR2 SMNVEV (reference sequence). V dropped 6 bases and J dropped 6; count of bases not matched to a gene: 9. The PCR ran on 60 Vbeta and 13 Jbeta primers. Sequencing was performed with immunoSEQ multiplex PCR; in TCRdb, only in-frame clones are kept and a portion is missing. The profile shows 150,000 to 200,000 clones, about 80% of them singletons. This sample is drawn from a study of cytomegalovirus exposure and HLA in healthy donors. This clonotype was obtained from a woman in her 30s in good health and CMV-seronegative. The specimen sequenced was PBMCs. The chain combines TRBV27 with TRBJ2-7; 9 nucleotides align to TRBD1. The CDR3, as DNA: TGTGCCAGCAGCGTTGCGAGACAGGGGGTCGAGCAGTACTTC. Its protein product is CASSVARQGVEQYF.